Sequencing of this T cell receptor beta chain was carried out in a study of T cells in Graves' hyperthyroidism and ophthalmopathy. Findings of the study overall: It was a median about 7.1 months before onset that the model predicted ophthalmopathy.

The blood sample dates from first hyperthyroidism diagnosis, preceding any ophthalmopathy symptoms. TCR beta CDR3 sequences were amplified from RNA transcripts. The TCR CDR3 was amplified in a first-round RT-PCR using the HTBI primer set. Using its own MiXCR run on the multiplex PCR reads, TCRdb lists one record per CDR3 protein. The sample includes hundreds of thousands of distinct CDR3 sequences, around 13% of them seen just once. Turning to this clonotype: Its antigen is undetermined.

This CDR3 is built from 15 residues. V shed 4 bases and J 2 bases; nucleotides not matched to a gene: 5. Germline V gene sequence: CDR1 SQVTM, CDR2 ANQGSEA. This receptor was obtained from a woman aged 30 to 39 with Graves' hyperthyroidism that later progressed to Graves' ophthalmopathy. V gene TRBV29-1 combines with J gene TRBJ2-7; 13 bases match TRBD2. Sequencing was carried out using blood. The CDR3 loop reads CSVGGGTSGTYEQYF. For the CDR3, the DNA is TGCAGCGTTGGAGGGGGGACTAGCGGGACCTACGAGCAGTACTTC.